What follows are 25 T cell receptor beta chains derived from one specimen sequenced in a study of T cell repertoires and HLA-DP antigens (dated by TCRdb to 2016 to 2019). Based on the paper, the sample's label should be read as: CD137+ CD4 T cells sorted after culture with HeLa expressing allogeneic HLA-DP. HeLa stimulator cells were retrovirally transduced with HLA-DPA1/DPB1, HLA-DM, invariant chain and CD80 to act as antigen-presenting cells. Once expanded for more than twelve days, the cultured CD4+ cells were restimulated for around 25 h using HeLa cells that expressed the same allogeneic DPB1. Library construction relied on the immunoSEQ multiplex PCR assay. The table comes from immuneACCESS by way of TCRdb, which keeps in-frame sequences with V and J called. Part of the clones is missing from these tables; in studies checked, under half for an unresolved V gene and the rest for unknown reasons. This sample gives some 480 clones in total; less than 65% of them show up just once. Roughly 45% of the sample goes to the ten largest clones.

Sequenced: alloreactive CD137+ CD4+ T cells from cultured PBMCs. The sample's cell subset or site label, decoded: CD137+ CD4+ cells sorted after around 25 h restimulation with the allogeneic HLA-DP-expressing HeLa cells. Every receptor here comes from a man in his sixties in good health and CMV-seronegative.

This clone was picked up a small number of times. CDR3 region: CASSPIGGYGIGNEQFF. CDR3 in DNA: TGTGCCAGCAGCCCAATCGGGGGGTACGGAATCGGGAATGAGCAGTTCTTC. This chain connects TRBV7-1 to TRBJ2-1; 7 nucleotides align to TRBD2. TRBV7-1 is sorted into the ORF group, with uncertain function. The trim removed 5 bases at V and 7 bases at J, leaving 17 bases unmatched. CDR3 length equals 17 residues.

CDR3 sequence (DNA): TGTGCCAGCAGGGCGGGCCTAGCGGGGGACACAGATACGCAGTATTTT. Its translation is CASRAGLAGDTDTQYF. This chain connects TRBV2 to TRBJ2-3; 10 positions agree with TRBD2. Germline V gene lookup returns CDR1 SNHLY and CDR2 FYNNEI. Germline trimming cut 6 bases from V and 2 bases from J; bases unmatched to any gene: 8. CDR3 length: 16 residues.

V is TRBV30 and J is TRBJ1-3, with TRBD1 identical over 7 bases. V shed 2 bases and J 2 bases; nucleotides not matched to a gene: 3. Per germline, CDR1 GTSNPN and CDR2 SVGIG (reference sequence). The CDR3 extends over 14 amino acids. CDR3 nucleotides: TGTGCCTGGAGTTCGGGACAGCCTGGAAACACCATATATTTT. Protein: CAWSSGQPGNTIYF.

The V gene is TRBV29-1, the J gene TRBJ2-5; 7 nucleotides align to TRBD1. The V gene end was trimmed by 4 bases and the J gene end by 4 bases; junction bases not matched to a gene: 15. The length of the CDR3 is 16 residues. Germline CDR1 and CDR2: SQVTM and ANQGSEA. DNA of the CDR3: TGCAGCGTTGTCCCCTTTTTGGACAGGCAGTTAGAGACCCAGTACTTC. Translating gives CSVVPFLDRQLETQYF.

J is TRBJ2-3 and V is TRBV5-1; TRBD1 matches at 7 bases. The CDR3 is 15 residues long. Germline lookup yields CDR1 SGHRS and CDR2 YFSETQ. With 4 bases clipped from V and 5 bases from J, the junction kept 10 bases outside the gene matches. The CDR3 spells CASSRDSHLRDTQYF. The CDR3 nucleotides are TGCGCCAGCAGCCGGGACAGTCACCTGCGAGATACGCAGTATTTT.

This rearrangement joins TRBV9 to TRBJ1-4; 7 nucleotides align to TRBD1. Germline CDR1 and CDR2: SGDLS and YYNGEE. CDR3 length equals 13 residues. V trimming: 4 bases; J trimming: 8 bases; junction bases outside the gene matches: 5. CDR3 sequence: CASSLQGGEKLFF. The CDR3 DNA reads TGTGCCAGCAGCCTGCAGGGGGGAGAAAAACTGTTTTTT.

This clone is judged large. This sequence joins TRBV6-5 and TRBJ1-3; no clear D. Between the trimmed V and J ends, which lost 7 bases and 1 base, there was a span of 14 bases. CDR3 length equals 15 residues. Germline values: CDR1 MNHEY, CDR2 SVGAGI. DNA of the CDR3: TGTGCCAGCACCGCCGCCCCCAGGTCTGGAAACACCATATATTTT. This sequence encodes CASTAAPRSGNTIYF.

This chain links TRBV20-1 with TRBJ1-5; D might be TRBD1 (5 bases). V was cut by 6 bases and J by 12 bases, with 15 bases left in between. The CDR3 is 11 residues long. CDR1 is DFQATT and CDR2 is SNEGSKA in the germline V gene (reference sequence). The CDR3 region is CSARDSWRQHF. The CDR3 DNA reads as TGCAGTGCCAGGGACTCCTGGCGCCAGCATTTT.

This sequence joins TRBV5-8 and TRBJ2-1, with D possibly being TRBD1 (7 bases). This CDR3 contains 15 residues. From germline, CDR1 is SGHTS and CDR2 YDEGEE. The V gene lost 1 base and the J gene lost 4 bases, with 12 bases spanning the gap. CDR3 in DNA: TGTGCCAGCAGCTTGCAGGGGGGCTCGTACAATGAGCAGTTCTTC. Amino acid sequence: CASSLQGGSYNEQFF. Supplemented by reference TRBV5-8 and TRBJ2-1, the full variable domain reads EAGVTQSPTHLIKTRGQQATLRCSPISGHTSVYWYQQALGLGLQFLLWYDEGEERNRGNFPPRFSGRQFPNYSSELNVNALELEDSALYLCASSLQGGSYNEQFFGPGTRLTVL.

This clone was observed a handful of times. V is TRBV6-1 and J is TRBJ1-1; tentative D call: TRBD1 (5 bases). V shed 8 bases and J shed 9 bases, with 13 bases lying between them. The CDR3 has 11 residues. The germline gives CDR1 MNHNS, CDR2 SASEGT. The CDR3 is CASAAPGKAFF. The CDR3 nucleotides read TGTGCCAGCGCTGCTCCAGGGAAAGCTTTCTTT.

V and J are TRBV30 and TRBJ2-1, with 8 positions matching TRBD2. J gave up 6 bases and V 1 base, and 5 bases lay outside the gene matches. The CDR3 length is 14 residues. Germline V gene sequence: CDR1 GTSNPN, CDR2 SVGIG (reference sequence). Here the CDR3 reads CAWSDSGRGNEQFF. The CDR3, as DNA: TGTGCCTGGAGTGACAGCGGGAGAGGCAATGAGCAGTTCTTC. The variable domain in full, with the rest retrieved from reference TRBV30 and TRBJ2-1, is SQTIHQWPATLVQPVGSPLSLECTVEGTSNPNLYWYRQAAGRGLQLLFYSVGIGQISSEVPQNLSASRPQDRQFILSSKKLLLSDSGFYLCAWSDSGRGNEQFFGPGTRLTVL.

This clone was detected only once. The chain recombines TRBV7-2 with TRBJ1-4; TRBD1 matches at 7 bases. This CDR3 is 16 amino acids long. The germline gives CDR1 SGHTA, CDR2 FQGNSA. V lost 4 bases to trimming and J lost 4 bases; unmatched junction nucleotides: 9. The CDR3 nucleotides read TGTGCCAGCAGCTCAGACAGGGATTCTGGTAATGAAAAACTGTTTTTT. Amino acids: CASSSDRDSGNEKLFF.

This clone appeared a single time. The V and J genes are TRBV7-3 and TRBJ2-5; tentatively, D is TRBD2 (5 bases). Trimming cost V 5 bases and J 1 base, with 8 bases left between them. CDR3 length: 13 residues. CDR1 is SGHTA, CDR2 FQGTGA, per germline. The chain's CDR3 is CASSIRGQETQYF. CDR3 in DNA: TGTGCCAGCAGCATCCGGGGCCAAGAGACCCAGTACTTC.

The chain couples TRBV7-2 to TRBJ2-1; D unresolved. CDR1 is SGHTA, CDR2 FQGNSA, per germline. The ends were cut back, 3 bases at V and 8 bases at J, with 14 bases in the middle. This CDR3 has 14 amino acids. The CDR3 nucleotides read TGTGCCAGCAGCTTGCGTCCCAGCGTCGATGAGCAGTTCTTC. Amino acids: CASSLRPSVDEQFF.

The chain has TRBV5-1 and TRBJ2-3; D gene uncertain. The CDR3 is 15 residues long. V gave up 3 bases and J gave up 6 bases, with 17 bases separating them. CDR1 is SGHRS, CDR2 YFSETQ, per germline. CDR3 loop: CASSYQRRPGDTQYF. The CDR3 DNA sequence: TGCGCCAGCAGCTACCAACGCAGGCCGGGCGATACGCAGTATTTT.

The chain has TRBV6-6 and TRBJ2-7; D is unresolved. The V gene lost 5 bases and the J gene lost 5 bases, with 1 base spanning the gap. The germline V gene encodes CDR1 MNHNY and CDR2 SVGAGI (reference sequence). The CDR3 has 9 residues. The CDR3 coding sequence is TGTGCCAGCAGTAACGAGCAGTACTTC. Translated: CASSNEQYF.

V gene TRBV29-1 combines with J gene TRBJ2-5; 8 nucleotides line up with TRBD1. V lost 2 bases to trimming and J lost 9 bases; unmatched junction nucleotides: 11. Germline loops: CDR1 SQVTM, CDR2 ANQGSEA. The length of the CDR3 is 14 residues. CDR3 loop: CSVEPGQVFRPQYF. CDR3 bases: TGCAGCGTTGAACCGGGACAGGTCTTCCGGCCCCAGTACTTC.

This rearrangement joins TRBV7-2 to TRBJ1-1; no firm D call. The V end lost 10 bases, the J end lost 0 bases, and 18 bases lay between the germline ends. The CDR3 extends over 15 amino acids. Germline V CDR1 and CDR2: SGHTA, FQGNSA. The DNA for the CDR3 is TGTGCCACACGATCTAGCAGAAATATGAACACTGAAGCTTTCTTT. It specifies CATRSSRNMNTEAFF.

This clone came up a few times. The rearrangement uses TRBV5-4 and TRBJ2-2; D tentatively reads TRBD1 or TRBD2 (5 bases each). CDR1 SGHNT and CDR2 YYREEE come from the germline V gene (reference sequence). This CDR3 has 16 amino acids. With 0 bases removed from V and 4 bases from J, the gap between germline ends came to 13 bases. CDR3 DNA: TGTGCCAGCAGCTTGGGGGGCCTAGCAGGCACCGGGGAGCTGTTTTTT. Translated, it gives CASSLGGLAGTGELFF.

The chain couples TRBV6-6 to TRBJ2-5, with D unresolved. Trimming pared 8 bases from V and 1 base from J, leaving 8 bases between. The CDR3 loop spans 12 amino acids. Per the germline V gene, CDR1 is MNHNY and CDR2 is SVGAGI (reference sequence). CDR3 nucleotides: TGTGCCAGCTCCGAGACCCAAGAGACCCAGTACTTC. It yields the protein CASSETQETQYF.

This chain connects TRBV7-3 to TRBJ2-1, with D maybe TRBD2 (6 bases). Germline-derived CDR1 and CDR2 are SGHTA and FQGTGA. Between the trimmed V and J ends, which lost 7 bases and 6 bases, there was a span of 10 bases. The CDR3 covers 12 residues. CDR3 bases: TGTGCCAGCACCCGGGACTCCAATGAGCAGTTCTTC. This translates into CASTRDSNEQFF.

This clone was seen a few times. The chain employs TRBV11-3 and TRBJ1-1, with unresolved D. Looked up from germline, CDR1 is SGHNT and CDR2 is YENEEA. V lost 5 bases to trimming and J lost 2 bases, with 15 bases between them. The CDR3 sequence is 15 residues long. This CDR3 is CASSVYINTNTEAFF. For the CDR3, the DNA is TGTGCCAGCAGCGTGTACATCAATACCAACACTGAAGCTTTCTTT.

CDR3: CASGLVRVAGGDEQYV. The CDR3 DNA is TGTGCTAGTGGTTTGGTACGGGTAGCGGGAGGCGACGAGCAGTACGTC. The chain links TRBV12-5 to TRBJ2-7; 10 bases fit TRBD2. V gave up 0 bases and J gave up 5 bases; unmatched junction bases: 7. Germline loops: CDR1 LGHNT, CDR2 FRNRAP. The CDR3 spans 16 residues.

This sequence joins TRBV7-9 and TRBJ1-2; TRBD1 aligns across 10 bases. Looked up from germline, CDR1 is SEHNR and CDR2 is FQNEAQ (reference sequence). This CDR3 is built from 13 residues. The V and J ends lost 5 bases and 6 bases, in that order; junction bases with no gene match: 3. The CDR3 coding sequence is TGTGCCAGCAGCAGCGACAGGGGGCATGGCTACACCTTC. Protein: CASSSDRGHGYTF. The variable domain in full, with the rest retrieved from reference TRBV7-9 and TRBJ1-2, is DTGVSQNPRHKITKRGQNVTFRCDPISEHNRLYWYRQTLGQGPEFLTYFQNEAQLEKSRLLSDRFSAERPKGSFSTLEIQRTEQGDSAMYLCASSSDRGHGYTFGSGTRLTVV.

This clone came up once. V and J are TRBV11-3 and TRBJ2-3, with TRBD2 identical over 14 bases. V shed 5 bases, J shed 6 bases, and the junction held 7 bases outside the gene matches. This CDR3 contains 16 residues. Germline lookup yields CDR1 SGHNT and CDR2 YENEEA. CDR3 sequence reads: CASSLTSGGARDTQYF. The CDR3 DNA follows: TGTGCCAGCAGCCTGACTAGCGGGGGGGCCCGGGATACGCAGTATTTT. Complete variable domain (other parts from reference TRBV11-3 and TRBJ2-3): EAGVVQSPRYKIIEKKQPVAFWCNPISGHNTLYWYLQNLGQGPELLIRYENEEAVDDSQLPKDRFSAERLKGVDSTLKIQPAELGDSAVYLCASSLTSGGARDTQYFGPGTRLTVL.